The following is a T cell receptor (beta chain) sequence with its context. CDR1 and CDR2 (germline): MNHEY, SMNVEV (reference sequence). V was pared by 5 bases and J by 4 bases, with 10 bases of the junction left unmatched. This CDR3 has 16 residues. The data were obtained in a study of blood T cell repertoires in COVID-19. As for the study in general: Samples representing acute and convalescent COVID-19 were sourced from the United States, Italy and Spain. From T cells, B-cell-depleted T cells, or PBMCs came the material, which was cDNA or gDNA.

Per the original methods: Estimation of nucleated cell counts was performed using reference gene primer amplification. Using immunoSEQ multiplex PCR, the repertoire was profiled, and TCRdb retains in-frame clones only, with some absent. The D gene and trimming were derived from the DNA, and the V and J assignments and clone size from that table. Altogether a few hundred thousand clones are present, about 90% being singletons, with the ten largest covering roughly 2.4%. Input material: peripheral blood. The rearrangement joins TRBV27 to TRBJ2-5, with 10 bases that match TRBD1. This TCR was sampled from a woman in her 50s with acute or convalescent COVID-19. Here the CDR3 DNA reads TGTGCCAGCAGTACCCGGACAGGGGGGGAGACAGAGACCCAGTACTTC. As protein: CASSTRTGGETETQYF.